The present T cell receptor (beta chain) was sequenced within a study of blood T cell repertoires in COVID-19. Whole-study context: Sources were T cells, B-cell-depleted T cells, or PBMCs; the material itself was cDNA or gDNA.

The V end was cut by 2 bases, the J end by 6 bases, with 14 bases between. Germline-derived CDR1 and CDR2 are MNHEY and SMNVEV (reference sequence). The length of the CDR3 is 15 residues. This clone was observed many times. Original data processing: Counts of nucleated cells, estimated from reference gene primer amplification, were obtained. Profiling relied on immunoSEQ multiplex PCR, and the TCRdb table lists in-frame clones only, not all of them. The D gene and trimming were derived from the DNA, and the V and J assignments and clone size from that table. Here the sample spans about 300,000 clones, 85% being singletons.

This sequence originates from a woman between 45 and 60 years old who had recovered from COVID-19. Specimen: PBMCs or T cells enriched from blood (not recorded which). The gene calls are TRBV27 and TRBJ2-1; D may be TRBD1 (6 bases). The CDR3: CASSLQRGIINEQFF. The CDR3 DNA reads TGTGCCAGCAGTTTACAGAGGGGGATAATCAATGAGCAGTTCTTC.